The clone carrying this TCR beta chain was counted a few times. The junction shows a germline mismatch at one end, possibly a read error. TCRdb called the 5' RACE reads again in MiXCR, with one record for every CDR3 protein. The data hold about 430,000 distinct CDR3 sequences, with 20% to 25% observed a single time. The length of the CDR3 is 14 residues. Germline V lookup: CDR1 MNHEY, CDR2 SVGAGI. This entry comes from a study of T-cell memory formation after mild COVID-19. This TCR derives from an adult woman who had mild COVID-19 (a few samples of this study predate the infection). Cell type and time point are not known. This chain connects TRBV6-5 to TRBJ2-7; TRBD2 agrees at 11 bases. Material for sequencing was PBMCs or a T cell subset sorted from them (not recorded which). This CDR3 reads CASSFGLAGPRPVF. DNA of the CDR3: TGTGCCAGCAGTTTCGGACTAGCGGGTCCCCGGCCCGTCTTC.